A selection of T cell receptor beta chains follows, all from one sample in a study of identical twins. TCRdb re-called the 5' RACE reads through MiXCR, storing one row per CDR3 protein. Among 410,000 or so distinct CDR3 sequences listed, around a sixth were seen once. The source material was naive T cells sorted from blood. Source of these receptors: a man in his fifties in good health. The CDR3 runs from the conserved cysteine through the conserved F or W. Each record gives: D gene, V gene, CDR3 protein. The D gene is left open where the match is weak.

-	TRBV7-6	CASSLARSGANVLTF
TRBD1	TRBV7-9	CASSLGGQEPYNEQFF
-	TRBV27	CASFGRSGKSVDEQYF
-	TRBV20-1	CSASGEPKETQYF
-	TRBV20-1	CSAPRQGDPEKLFF
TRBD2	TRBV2	CASSGGLAGVETQYF
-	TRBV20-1	CSAQSYGYTF
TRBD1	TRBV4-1	CASSPAGQGRYEQYF
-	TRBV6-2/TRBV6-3	CASSANPPSVETQYF
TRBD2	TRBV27	CASSKAGALNEQFF
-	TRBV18	CASSPVLQVEQYF
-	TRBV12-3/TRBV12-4	CASSLVSSNQPQHF
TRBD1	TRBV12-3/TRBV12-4	CASSLGQGVDGYTF
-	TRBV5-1	CASSGVGAEAFF
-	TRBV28	CATSGAGEEKLFF
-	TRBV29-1	CSAGGGGRLNTEAFF
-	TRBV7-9	CASSIGSGEQFF
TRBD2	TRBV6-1	CASSVLAGTTDTQYF
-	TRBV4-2	CASSQQERVAGDTQYF
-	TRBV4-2	CASSQELPGINSPLHF
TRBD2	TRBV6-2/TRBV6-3	CASSILAASYNEQFF
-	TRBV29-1	CSVEAGSSYEQYF
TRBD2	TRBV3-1	CASSQILEREGHYNEQFF
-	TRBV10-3	CAISVASGQYQETQYF
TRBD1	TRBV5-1	CASSGGTGVSYGYTF
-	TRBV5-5	CASSLVQDQPQHF
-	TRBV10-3	CAISPSGTDTQYF
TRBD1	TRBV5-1	CASMGQGFTGELFF
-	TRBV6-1	CASRTGSGHSYEQYF
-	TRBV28	CASSFSSVHSYNEQFF
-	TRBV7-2	CASSPPQGPGNTIYF
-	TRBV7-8	CASSLFSGVSNQPQHF
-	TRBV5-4	CASSRVGGLNTEAFF